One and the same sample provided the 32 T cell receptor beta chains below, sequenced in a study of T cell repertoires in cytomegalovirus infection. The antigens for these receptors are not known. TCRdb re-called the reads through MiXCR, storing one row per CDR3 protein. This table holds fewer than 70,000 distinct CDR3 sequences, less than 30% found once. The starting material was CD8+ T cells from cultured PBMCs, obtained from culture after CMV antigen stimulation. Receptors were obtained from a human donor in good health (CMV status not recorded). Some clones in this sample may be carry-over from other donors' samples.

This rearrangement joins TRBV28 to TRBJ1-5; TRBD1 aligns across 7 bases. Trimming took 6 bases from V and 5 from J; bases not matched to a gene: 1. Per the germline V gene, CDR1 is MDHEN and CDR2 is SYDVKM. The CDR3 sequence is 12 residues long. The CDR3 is CASSRGYQPQHF. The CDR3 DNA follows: TGTGCCAGCAGCAGGGGGTATCAGCCCCAGCATTTT.

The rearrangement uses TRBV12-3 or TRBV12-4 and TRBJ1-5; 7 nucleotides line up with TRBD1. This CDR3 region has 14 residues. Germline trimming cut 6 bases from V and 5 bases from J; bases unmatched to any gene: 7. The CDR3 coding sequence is TGTGCCAGCAGCCGTGGACAGGTAGATCAGCCCCAGCATTTT. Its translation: CASSRGQVDQPQHF.

The CDR3 reads CASGYNEQFF. The CDR3 coding sequence is TGTGCTAGTGGGTACAATGAGCAGTTCTTC. The chain is built from TRBV12-5 and TRBJ2-1; D call uncertain. Germline V gives CDR1 LGHNT, CDR2 FRNRAP. The CDR3 has 10 residues. The ends were cut back, 6 bases at V and 4 bases at J, with 1 base in the middle.

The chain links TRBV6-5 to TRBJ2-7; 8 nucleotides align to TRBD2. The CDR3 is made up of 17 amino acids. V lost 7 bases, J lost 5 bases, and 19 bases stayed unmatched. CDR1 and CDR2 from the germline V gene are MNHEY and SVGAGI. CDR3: CASNDFSTGGPYNEQYF. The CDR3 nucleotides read TGTGCCAGCAACGATTTTTCAACGGGGGGGCCTTATAACGAGCAGTACTTC.

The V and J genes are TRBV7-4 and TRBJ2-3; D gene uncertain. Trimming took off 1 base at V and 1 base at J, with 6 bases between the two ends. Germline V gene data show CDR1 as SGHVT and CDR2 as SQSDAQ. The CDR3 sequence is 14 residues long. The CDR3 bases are TGTGCCAGCAGCTTAGATTCCGGCACAGATACGCAGTATTTT. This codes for CASSLDSGTDTQYF.

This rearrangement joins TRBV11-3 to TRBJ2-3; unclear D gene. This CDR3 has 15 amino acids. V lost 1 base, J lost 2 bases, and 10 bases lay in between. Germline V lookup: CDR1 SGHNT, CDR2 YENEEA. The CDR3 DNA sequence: TGTGCCAGCAGCTTAGGTGTGGGAACCACAGATACGCAGTATTTT. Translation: CASSLGVGTTDTQYF. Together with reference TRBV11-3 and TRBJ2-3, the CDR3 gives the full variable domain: EAGVVQSPRYKIIEKKQPVAFWCNPISGHNTLYWYLQNLGQGPELLIRYENEEAVDDSQLPKDRFSAERLKGVDSTLKIQPAELGDSAVYLCASSLGVGTTDTQYFGPGTRLTVL.

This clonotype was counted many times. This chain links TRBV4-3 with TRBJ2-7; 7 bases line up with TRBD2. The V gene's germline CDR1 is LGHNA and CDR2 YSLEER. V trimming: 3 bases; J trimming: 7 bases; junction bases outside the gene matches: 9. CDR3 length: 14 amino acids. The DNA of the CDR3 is TGCGCCAGCAGCCAGTGGGAGGGCCAAGGTGAGCAGTACTTC. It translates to CASSQWEGQGEQYF.

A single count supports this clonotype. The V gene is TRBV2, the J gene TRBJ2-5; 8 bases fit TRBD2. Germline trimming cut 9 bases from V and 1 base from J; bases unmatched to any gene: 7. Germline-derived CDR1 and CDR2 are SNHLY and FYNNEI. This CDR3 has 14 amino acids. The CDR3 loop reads CASTTGTSQETQYF. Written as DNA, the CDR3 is TGTGCCAGTACTACCGGGACTAGCCAAGAGACCCAGTACTTC.

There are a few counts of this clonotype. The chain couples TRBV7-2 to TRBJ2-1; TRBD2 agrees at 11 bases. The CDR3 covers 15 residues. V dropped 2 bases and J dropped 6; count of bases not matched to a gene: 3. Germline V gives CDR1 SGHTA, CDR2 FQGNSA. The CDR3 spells CASSLLAGGFNEQFF. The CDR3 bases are TGTGCCAGCAGCTTATTAGCGGGAGGGTTCAATGAGCAGTTCTTC. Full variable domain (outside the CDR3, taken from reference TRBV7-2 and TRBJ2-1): GAGVSQSPSNKVTEKGKDVELRCDPISGHTALYWYRQSLGQGLEFLIYFQGNSAPDKSGLPSDRFSAERTGGSVSTLTIQRTQQEDSAVYLCASSLLAGGFNEQFFGPGTRLTVL.

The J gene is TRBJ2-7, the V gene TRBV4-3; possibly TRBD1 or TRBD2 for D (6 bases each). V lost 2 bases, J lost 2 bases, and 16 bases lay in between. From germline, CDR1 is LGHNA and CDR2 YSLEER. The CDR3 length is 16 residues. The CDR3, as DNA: TGCGCCAGCAGCCAAATGTATAGGGGGGCCACCTACGAGCAGTACTTC. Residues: CASSQMYRGATYEQYF.

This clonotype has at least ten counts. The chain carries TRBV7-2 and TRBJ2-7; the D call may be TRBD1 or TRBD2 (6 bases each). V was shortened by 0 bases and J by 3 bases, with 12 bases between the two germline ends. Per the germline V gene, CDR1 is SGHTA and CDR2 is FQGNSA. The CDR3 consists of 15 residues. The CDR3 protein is CASSLAWGAGYEQYF. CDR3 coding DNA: TGTGCCAGCAGCTTAGCGTGGGGGGCGGGCTACGAGCAGTACTTC.

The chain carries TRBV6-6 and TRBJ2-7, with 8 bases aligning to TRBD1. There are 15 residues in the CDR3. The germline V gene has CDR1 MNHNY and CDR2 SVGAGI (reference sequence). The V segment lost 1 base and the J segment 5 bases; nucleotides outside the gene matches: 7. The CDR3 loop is CASSYFGRGLDEQYF. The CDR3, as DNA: TGTGCCAGCAGTTACTTTGGCAGGGGGCTCGACGAGCAGTACTTC.

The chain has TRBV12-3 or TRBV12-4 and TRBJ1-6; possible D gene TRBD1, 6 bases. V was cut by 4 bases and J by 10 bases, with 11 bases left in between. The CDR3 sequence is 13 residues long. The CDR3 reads CASSWGRKSPLHF. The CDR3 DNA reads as TGTGCCAGCAGTTGGGGGCGCAAATCACCCCTCCACTTT.

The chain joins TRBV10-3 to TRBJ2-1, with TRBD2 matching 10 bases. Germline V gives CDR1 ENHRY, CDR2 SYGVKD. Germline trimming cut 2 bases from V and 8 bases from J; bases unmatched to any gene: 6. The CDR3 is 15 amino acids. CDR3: CAISEPGTSADEQFF. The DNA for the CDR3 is TGTGCCATCAGTGAGCCCGGGACTAGCGCCGATGAGCAGTTCTTC.

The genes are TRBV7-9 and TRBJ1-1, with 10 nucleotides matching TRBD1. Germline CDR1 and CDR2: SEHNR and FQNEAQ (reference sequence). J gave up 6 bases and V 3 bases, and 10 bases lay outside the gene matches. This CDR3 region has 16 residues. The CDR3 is CASSFYTGTGVPEAFF. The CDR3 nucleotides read TGTGCCAGCAGCTTTTACACCGGGACAGGGGTTCCTGAAGCTTTCTTT.

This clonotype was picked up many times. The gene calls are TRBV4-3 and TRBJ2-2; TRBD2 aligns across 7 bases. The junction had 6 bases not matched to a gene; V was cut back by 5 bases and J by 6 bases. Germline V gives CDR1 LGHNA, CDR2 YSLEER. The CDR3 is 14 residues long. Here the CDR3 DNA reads TGCGCCAGCAGCAAAGCGGCGGGGGCCGGGGAGCTGTTTTTT. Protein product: CASSKAAGAGELFF.

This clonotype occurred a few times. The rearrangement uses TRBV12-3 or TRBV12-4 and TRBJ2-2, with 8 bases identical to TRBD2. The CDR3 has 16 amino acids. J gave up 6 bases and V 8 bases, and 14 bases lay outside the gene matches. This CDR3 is CASPYPREGRPGELFF. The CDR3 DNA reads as TGTGCCAGCCCCTACCCCCGGGAGGGCCGACCCGGGGAGCTGTTTTTT.

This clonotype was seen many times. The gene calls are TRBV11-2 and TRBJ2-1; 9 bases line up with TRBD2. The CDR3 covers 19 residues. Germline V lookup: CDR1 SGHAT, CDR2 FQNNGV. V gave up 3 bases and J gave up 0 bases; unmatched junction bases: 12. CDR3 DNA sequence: TGTGCCAGCAGCTTCACGACTAGCGGTGTACCCTCCTCCTACAATGAGCAGTTCTTC. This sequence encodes CASSFTTSGVPSSYNEQFF.

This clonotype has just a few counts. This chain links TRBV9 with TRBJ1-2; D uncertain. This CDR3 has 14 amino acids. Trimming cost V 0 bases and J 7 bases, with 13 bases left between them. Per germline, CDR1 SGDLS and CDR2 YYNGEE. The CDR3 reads CASSVARDIGGYTF. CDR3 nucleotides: TGTGCCAGCAGCGTAGCGAGGGATATAGGTGGCTACACCTTC.

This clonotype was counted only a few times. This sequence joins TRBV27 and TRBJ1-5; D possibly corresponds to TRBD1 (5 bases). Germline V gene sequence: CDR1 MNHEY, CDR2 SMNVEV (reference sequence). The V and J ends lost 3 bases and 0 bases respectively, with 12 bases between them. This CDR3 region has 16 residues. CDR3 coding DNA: TGTGCCAGCAGTTTCTCGGGACGAAATAGCAATCAGCCCCAGCATTTT. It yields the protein CASSFSGRNSNQPQHF.

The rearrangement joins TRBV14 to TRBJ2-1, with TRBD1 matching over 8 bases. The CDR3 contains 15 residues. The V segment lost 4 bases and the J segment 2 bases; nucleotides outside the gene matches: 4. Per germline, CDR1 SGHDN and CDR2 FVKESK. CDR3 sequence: CASSRDRGAYNEQFF. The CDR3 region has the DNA TGTGCCAGCAGCCGAGACAGGGGTGCCTACAATGAGCAGTTCTTC.

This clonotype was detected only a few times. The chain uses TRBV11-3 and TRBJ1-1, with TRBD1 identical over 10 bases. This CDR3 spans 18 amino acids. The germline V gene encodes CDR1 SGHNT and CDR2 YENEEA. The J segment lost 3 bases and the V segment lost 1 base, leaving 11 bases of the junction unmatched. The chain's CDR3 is CASSLGTGGEQLDTEAFF. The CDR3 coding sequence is TGTGCCAGCAGCTTAGGGACAGGGGGAGAGCAATTGGACACTGAAGCTTTCTTT.

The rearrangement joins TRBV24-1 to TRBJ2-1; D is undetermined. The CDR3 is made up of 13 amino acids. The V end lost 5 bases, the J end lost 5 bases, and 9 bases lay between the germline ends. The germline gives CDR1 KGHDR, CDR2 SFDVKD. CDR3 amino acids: CATSGVLNNEQFF. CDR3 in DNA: TGTGCCACCAGTGGTGTACTGAACAATGAGCAGTTCTTC.

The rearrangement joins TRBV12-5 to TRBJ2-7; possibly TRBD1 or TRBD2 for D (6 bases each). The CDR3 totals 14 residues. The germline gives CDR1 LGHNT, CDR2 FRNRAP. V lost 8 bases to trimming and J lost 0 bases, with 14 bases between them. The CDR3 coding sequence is TGTGCTAGTACCTTAGGGGGGAACTCCTACGAGCAGTACTTC. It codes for CASTLGGNSYEQYF.

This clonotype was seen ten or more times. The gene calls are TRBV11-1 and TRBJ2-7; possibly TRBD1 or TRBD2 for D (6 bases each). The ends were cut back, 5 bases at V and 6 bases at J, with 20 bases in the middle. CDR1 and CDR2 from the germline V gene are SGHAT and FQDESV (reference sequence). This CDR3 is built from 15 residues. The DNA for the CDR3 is TGTGCCAGCAGCCTCTTCGATCGGGGGCCTAGCGAGCAGTACTTC. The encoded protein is CASSLFDRGPSEQYF.

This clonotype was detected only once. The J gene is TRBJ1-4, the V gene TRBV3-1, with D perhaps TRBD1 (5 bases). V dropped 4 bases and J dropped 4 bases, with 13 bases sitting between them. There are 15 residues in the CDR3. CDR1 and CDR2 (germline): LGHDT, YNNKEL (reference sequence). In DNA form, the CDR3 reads TGTGCCAGCAGCCCCTTGGGAGACAGTAATGAAAAACTGTTTTTT. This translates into CASSPLGDSNEKLFF.

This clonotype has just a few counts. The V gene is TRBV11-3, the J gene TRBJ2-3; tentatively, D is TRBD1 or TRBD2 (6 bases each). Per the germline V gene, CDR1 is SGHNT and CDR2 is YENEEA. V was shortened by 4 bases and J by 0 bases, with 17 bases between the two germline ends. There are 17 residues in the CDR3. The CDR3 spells CASSSRGAFSSTDTQYF. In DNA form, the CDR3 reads TGTGCCAGCAGCTCAAGGGGGGCGTTTTCTAGCACAGATACGCAGTATTTT.

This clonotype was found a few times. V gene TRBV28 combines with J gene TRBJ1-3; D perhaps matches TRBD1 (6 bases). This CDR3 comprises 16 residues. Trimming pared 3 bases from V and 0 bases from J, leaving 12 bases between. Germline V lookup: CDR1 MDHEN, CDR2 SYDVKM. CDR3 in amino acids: CASSLDSANSGNTIYF. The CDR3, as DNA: TGTGCCAGCAGTTTGGACAGTGCGAACTCTGGAAACACCATATATTTT.

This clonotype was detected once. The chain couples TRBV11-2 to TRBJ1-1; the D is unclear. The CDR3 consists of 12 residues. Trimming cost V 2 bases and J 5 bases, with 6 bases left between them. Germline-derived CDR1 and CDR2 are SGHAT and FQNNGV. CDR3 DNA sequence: TGTGCCAGCAGCTTATTACAAACTGAAGCTTTCTTT. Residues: CASSLLQTEAFF.

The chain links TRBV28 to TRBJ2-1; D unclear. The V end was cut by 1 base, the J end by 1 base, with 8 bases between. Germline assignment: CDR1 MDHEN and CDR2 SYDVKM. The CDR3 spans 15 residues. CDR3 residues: CASSLFMGSYNEQFF. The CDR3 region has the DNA TGTGCCAGCAGTTTATTTATGGGGTCCTACAATGAGCAGTTCTTC.

CDR3 sequence reads: CASSPQARNNEQFF. DNA for the CDR3: TGTGCCAGCAGCCCGCAGGCGCGAAACAATGAGCAGTTCTTC. J is TRBJ2-1 and V is TRBV11-2; no definite D call. Germline lookup yields CDR1 SGHAT and CDR2 FQNNGV. The V and J ends lost 5 bases and 5 bases respectively, with 13 bases between them. This CDR3 is 14 amino acids long.

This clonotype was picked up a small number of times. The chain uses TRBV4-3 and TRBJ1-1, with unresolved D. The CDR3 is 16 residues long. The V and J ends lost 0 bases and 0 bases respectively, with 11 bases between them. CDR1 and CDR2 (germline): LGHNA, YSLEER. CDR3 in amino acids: CASSQDIQGLNTEAFF. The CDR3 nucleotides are TGCGCCAGCAGCCAAGATATCCAAGGACTGAACACTGAAGCTTTCTTT.